This T cell receptor (beta chain) was found in a study of blood T cell repertoires in COVID-19. Study context: COVID-19 samples, acute and convalescent, were from the United States, Italy and Spain.

The CDR3 spans 18 residues. V was clipped by 5 bases and J by 1 base, with 21 bases between them. Germline CDR1 is MNHEY and CDR2 is SMNVEV (reference sequence). Original analysis: It was from reference gene primer amplification that nucleated cell counts were estimated. The data were produced by immunoSEQ multiplex PCR, yet TCRdb's version contains in-frame clones alone and is incomplete. V and J calls and clone size are copied from that table; D and trimming were computed from the DNA. The repertoire holds some 180,000 clones, around 81% seen once, with approximately 10% in the top ten. This TCR was recovered from a woman aged 40 to 50 with COVID-19, enrolled during active disease. This chain connects TRBV27 to TRBJ1-5; possible D gene TRBD1, 6 bases. Sequences were obtained from peripheral blood. CDR3 in amino acids: CASSMTGSGWVSNQPQHF. The CDR3 DNA reads TGTGCCAGCAGTATGACAGGTTCGGGGTGGGTCAGCAATCAGCCCCAGCATTTT.